The next 29 T cell receptor beta chains were all read from a single sample in a study of T-cell reconstitution after alpha-beta-depleted transplantation in children. TCRbeta library preparation incorporated unique molecular identifiers. TCRdb reanalysed the PCR reads using MiXCR and keeps one entry per CDR3 protein. The profile shows approximately 15,000 distinct CDR3 sequences, roughly 7.6% of them singletons. Sequenced material: PBMCs, mostly from graft donor cells, taken 60 days after TCRalphabeta/CD19-depleted stem cell transplant. The receptors were gathered from a boy in the first two years of life who had a stem cell transplant for Wiskott-Aldrich syndrome, so the T cells may come from the graft donor.

The chain recombines TRBV10-2 with TRBJ2-5, with D uncertain. Trimming stripped 4 bases from V and 3 bases from J, with 9 bases between. The CDR3 extends over 13 amino acids. Germline V gene lookup returns CDR1 WSHSY and CDR2 SAAADI. CDR3 nucleotide sequence: TGCGCCAGCAGTGGGGCTAGGGAAGAGACCCAGTACTTC. Translating it yields CASSGAREETQYF.

The chain recombines TRBV24-1 with TRBJ1-3, with 7 bases matching TRBD1. The CDR3 covers 13 residues. Germline lookup yields CDR1 KGHDR and CDR2 SFDVKD. V lost 7 bases and J lost 4; bases outside the gene matches: 3. Here the CDR3 DNA reads TGTGCCACCAGAGGGGGCAACGGAAACACCATATATTTT. This translates into CATRGGNGNTIYF.

The chain joins TRBV3-1 to TRBJ2-7; D not certain. CDR3 length: 12 residues. The V gene lost 0 bases and the J gene lost 4 bases, with 4 bases spanning the gap. CDR1 and CDR2 (germline): LGHDT, YNNKEL (reference sequence). The CDR3 sequence is CASSQDRYEQYF. The CDR3 nucleotides read TGTGCCAGCAGCCAAGACAGATACGAGCAGTACTTC.

The chain has TRBV24-1 and TRBJ2-5; 8 nucleotides align to TRBD1. This CDR3 spans 16 amino acids. After removal of 5 bases from V and 4 bases from J, the junction contained 11 bases not matched to a gene. Germline values: CDR1 KGHDR, CDR2 SFDVKD. The CDR3 is CATSVWQQGGGETQYF. In DNA form, the CDR3 reads TGTGCCACCAGTGTTTGGCAACAGGGGGGTGGAGAGACCCAGTACTTC.

The rearrangement uses TRBV27 and TRBJ1-5; no reliable D call. V shed 0 bases and J shed 6 bases, with 6 bases lying between them. CDR1 MNHEY and CDR2 SMNVEV come from the germline V gene (reference sequence). The CDR3 contains 13 residues. CDR3 nucleotide sequence: TGTGCCAGCAGTTTATCGGCGGGTCAGCCCCAGCATTTT. This gives the protein CASSLSAGQPQHF.

This clonotype was recorded at least ten times. The chain joins TRBV6-2 or TRBV6-3 to TRBJ1-1; D is uncertain. V dropped 0 bases and J dropped 7 bases, with 9 bases sitting between them. The CDR3 totals 13 residues. Germline values: CDR1 MNHEY, CDR2 SVGEGT. CDR3 nucleotides: TGTGCCAGCAGTTACTCTTATAGCAATGAAGCTTTCTTT. Translated, it gives CASSYSYSNEAFF.

V is TRBV19 and J is TRBJ2-7, with 7 bases lining up with TRBD1. Trimming took 7 bases from V and 0 from J; bases not matched to a gene: 3. Germline CDR1 and CDR2: LNHDA and SQIVND (reference sequence). CDR3 length equals 13 residues. CDR3 sequence: CASKGGGSYEQYF. The DNA of the CDR3 is TGTGCCAGTAAAGGGGGCGGCTCCTACGAGCAGTACTTC.

The chain joins TRBV4-2 to TRBJ2-7; no definite D call. V gave up 4 bases and J gave up 3 bases, with 13 bases separating them. The germline V gene has CDR1 LGHNA and CDR2 YNFKEQ. The CDR3 is made up of 14 amino acids. The CDR3 DNA reads TGTGCCAGCAGCCCCGGGCTGGAACTCTACGAGCAGTACTTC. Its translation: CASSPGLELYEQYF.

About this clonotype: The junction shows a germline mismatch at one end, possibly a read error. The chain carries TRBV14 and TRBJ2-7; D is undetermined. This CDR3 spans 14 amino acids. Germline assignment: CDR1 SGHDN and CDR2 FVKESK. CDR3 coding DNA: TGTGCCAGCAGCCAAGCCCTTTGGACGGGCGGAAAGCACTTC. It encodes CASSQALWTGGKHF.

This clonotype was recorded many times. The chain is built from TRBV7-8 and TRBJ1-6, with D possibly TRBD1 on 5 matching bases. The CDR3 is 14 amino acids. The germline V and J ends were trimmed by 2 bases and 8 bases, with 10 bases remaining between them. Germline lookup yields CDR1 SGHVS and CDR2 FQNEAQ. CDR3 residues: CASSLSGLDSPLHF. CDR3 DNA sequence: TGTGCCAGCAGCTTATCAGGGTTGGATTCACCCCTCCACTTT.

CDR3 in DNA: TGTGCCAGCAGTTATCAGGGCACCGGGGAGCTGTTTTTT. Translating it yields CASSYQGTGELFF. This chain connects TRBV7-9 to TRBJ2-2, with D tentatively TRBD1 (5 bases). V was cut by 6 bases and J by 4 bases, with 9 bases left in between. The CDR3 sequence is 13 residues long. The germline V gene has CDR1 SEHNR and CDR2 FQNEAQ (reference sequence).

V and J are TRBV20-1 and TRBJ1-3; D gene ambiguous. Trimming pared 3 bases from V and 0 bases from J, leaving 6 bases between. The CDR3 contains 13 residues. Germline V gives CDR1 DFQATT, CDR2 SNEGSKA (reference sequence). CDR3 DNA: TGCAGTGCTAGGCTGTTCTCTGGAAACACCATATATTTT. It codes for CSARLFSGNTIYF.

This clonotype was counted many times. The CDR3 nucleotides are TGCGCCAGCAGCCAAGAGGCCCCCGGGACTGAAGCTTTCTTT. This sequence encodes CASSQEAPGTEAFF. The genes are TRBV4-3 and TRBJ1-1, with D uncertain. Germline-derived CDR1 and CDR2 are LGHNA and YSLEER. This CDR3 spans 14 amino acids. V was clipped by 0 bases and J by 5 bases, with 10 bases between them.

This clonotype was recorded many times. This sequence joins TRBV21-1 and TRBJ2-1; the listed D gene, TRBD2, was not tested against the DNA. TRBV21-1 has pseudogene status. The CDR3 extends over 18 amino acids. The CDR3 nucleotides read TGTGCCAGCAGCAAAGGGGGACTAGTTTTGAGCTCCTACAATGAGCAGTTCTTC. Its protein is CASSKGGLVLSSYNEQFF.

The rearrangement uses TRBV29-1 and TRBJ2-1, with TRBD1 matching 7 bases. The CDR3 runs to 14 residues. The germline V gene has CDR1 SQVTM and CDR2 ANQGSEA. V trimming: 2 bases; J trimming: 4 bases; junction bases outside the gene matches: 5. The CDR3 DNA follows: TGCAGCGTTGAAAAGGGACAGCAGTACAATGAGCAGTTCTTC. Amino acid sequence: CSVEKGQQYNEQFF.

In this sample, this clonotype is medium-sized (0.01 to 0.1%). The genes are TRBV10-3 and TRBJ2-3, with 13 bases aligning to TRBD2. Germline loops: CDR1 ENHRY, CDR2 SYGVKD. V shed 6 bases and J 2 bases; nucleotides not matched to a gene: 5. This CDR3 is built from 16 residues. In DNA, the CDR3 is TGTGCCATCAGCAAACTAGCGGGAGGGAACACAGATACGCAGTATTTT. This translates into CAISKLAGGNTDTQYF.

This clonotype was counted ten times or more. The V and J genes are TRBV20-1 and TRBJ2-3; D is uncertain. This CDR3 comprises 13 residues. The V gene's germline CDR1 is DFQATT and CDR2 SNEGSKA (reference sequence). The CDR3 loop is CGKYAYGTDTQYF. The CDR3 DNA sequence: TGCGGGAAGTACGCTTATGGCACAGATACGCAGTATTTT.

This clonotype was counted many times. The chain combines TRBV12-3 or TRBV12-4 with TRBJ1-1; D not resolved. With 2 bases removed from V and 1 base from J, the gap between germline ends came to 8 bases. This CDR3 is built from 14 residues. The CDR3 is CASSLRHQNTEAFF. CDR3 bases: TGTGCCAGCAGTTTAAGACACCAGAACACTGAAGCTTTCTTT.

This clonotype was observed many times. The genes are TRBV27 and TRBJ1-1; D is undetermined. V lost 4 bases to trimming and J lost 0 bases, with 6 bases between them. Per the germline V gene, CDR1 is MNHEY and CDR2 is SMNVEV (reference sequence). The CDR3 runs to 13 residues. The DNA of the CDR3 is TGTGCCAGCAGTTCCCCGGTGAACACTGAAGCTTTCTTT. Translated: CASSSPVNTEAFF.

This clonotype was seen ten or more times. This chain joins TRBV7-2 and TRBJ1-1; D is ambiguous. Germline V gene sequence: CDR1 SGHTA, CDR2 FQGNSA. CDR3 length: 15 amino acids. The V gene lost 0 bases and the J gene lost 10 bases, with 18 bases spanning the gap. The CDR3 spells CASSLAILYTERAFF. CDR3 coding DNA: TGTGCCAGCAGCTTAGCGATCTTATACACAGAGCGAGCTTTCTTT.

This clonotype was observed at least ten times. The CDR3 region is CASSLGDLLNEKLFF. The CDR3 nucleotides are TGTGCCAGCAGCTTAGGGGATTTGCTTAATGAAAAACTGTTTTTT. The chain has TRBV7-9 and TRBJ1-4; unclear D gene. V was shortened by 1 base and J by 4 bases, with 10 bases between the two germline ends. CDR3 length: 15 residues. The germline V gene encodes CDR1 SEHNR and CDR2 FQNEAQ (reference sequence).

This clonotype came up a few times. The chain recombines TRBV20-1 with TRBJ2-1; 9 bases map to TRBD2. The V and J ends lost 3 bases and 7 bases, in that order; junction bases with no gene match: 7. The CDR3 is 14 residues long. Germline-derived CDR1 and CDR2 are DFQATT and SNEGSKA (reference sequence). CDR3 in DNA: TGCAGTGCTAGGATAGCGGGAGCATTTAATGAGCAGTTCTTC. This translates into CSARIAGAFNEQFF.

J is TRBJ1-1 and V is TRBV2, with 7 bases aligning to TRBD1. With V trimmed by 6 bases and J by 3 bases, 13 bases remained unmatched. The length of the CDR3 is 16 residues. Germline CDR1 is SNHLY and CDR2 is FYNNEI. In nucleotides, the CDR3 is TGTGCCAGCAGGGAACCTCCTTGGGACAGTCACACTGAAGCTTTCTTT. Protein sequence: CASREPPWDSHTEAFF.

This clonotype appeared many times. The V call is TRBV4-2, the J call TRBJ2-5, with D possibly TRBD2 on 7 matching bases. Germline lookup yields CDR1 LGHNA and CDR2 YNFKEQ. There are 17 residues in the CDR3. The ends were cut back, 5 bases at V and 5 bases at J, with 24 bases in the middle. CDR3: CASSGASGASGLETQYF. CDR3 nucleotides: TGTGCCAGCAGCGGAGCATCGGGGGCTAGCGGTTTGGAGACCCAGTACTTC.

This clonotype showed up many times. The rearrangement links TRBV7-2 to TRBJ1-1; TRBD1 aligns across 9 bases. This CDR3 is built from 15 residues. Trimming removed 5 bases from V and 0 bases from J; junction bases left unmatched: 4. Germline loops: CDR1 SGHTA, CDR2 FQGNSA. CDR3 amino acids: CASSPDRGMNTEAFF. The DNA for the CDR3 is TGTGCCAGCAGCCCGGACAGGGGCATGAACACTGAAGCTTTCTTT.

This clonotype has ten or more counts. The chain combines TRBV5-1 with TRBJ2-2; D is undetermined. The CDR3 runs to 14 residues. The germline V and J ends were trimmed by 4 bases and 1 base, with 8 bases remaining between them. Germline CDR1 reads SGHRS; CDR2 reads YFSETQ. CDR3: CASSPTLNTGELFF. The CDR3 nucleotides are TGCGCCAGCAGCCCCACACTGAACACCGGGGAGCTGTTTTTT.

This clonotype was recorded a few times. The chain combines TRBV20-1 with TRBJ2-7, with TRBD2 identical over 10 bases. The germline V gene encodes CDR1 DFQATT and CDR2 SNEGSKA (reference sequence). Trimming took 3 bases from V and 2 from J; bases not matched to a gene: 7. This CDR3 is built from 15 residues. The CDR3 is CSASTSGMSPYEQYF. DNA of the CDR3: TGCAGTGCTAGTACTAGCGGGATGTCCCCCTACGAGCAGTACTTC.

This clonotype was counted ten times or more. This rearrangement joins TRBV5-1 to TRBJ2-7, with TRBD2 matching over 8 bases. After removal of 1 base from V and 1 base from J, the junction contained 7 bases not matched to a gene. CDR3 length equals 16 residues. Germline assignment: CDR1 SGHRS and CDR2 YFSETQ. The CDR3 sequence: CASSLIGTSVSYEQYF. The CDR3 DNA follows: TGCGCCAGCAGCTTGATAGGGACTAGTGTATCCTACGAGCAGTACTTC. The complete variable domain, with remaining parts taken from reference TRBV5-1 and TRBJ2-7, reads KAGVTQTPRYLIKTRGQQVTLSCSPISGHRSVSWYQQTPGQGLQFLFEYFSETQRNKGNFPGRFSGRQFSNSRSEMNVSTLELGDSALYLCASSLIGTSVSYEQYFGPGTRLTVT.

This clonotype showed up many times. V and J are TRBV30 and TRBJ1-1; unclear D gene. The CDR3 has 12 amino acids. Germline lookup yields CDR1 GTSNPN and CDR2 SVGIG (reference sequence). V lost 4 bases, J lost 0 bases, and 6 bases lay in between. The CDR3 loop is CAWIPMNTEAFF. CDR3 bases: TGTGCCTGGATCCCTATGAACACTGAAGCTTTCTTT.